Presented here are 29 T cell receptor beta chains from one specimen sequenced in a study of a mutant IDH1 vaccine in newly diagnosed glioma. Time point defined: baseline, week 1 (first vaccination visit). Treatment denoted: pre-vaccination baseline after standard-of-care therapy. Repertoires were generated with immunoSEQ multiplex PCR, while TCRdb's copy carries only in-frame clones and drops some. The table lists tens of thousands of clones, approximately 83% of them singletons. The sequencing here drew on PBMCs, taken from a glioma patient treated with radiotherapy, temozolomide or both. Receptor source: a man younger than 40 with glioma.

The chain recombines TRBV29-1 with TRBJ2-7, with 9 nucleotides matching TRBD1. The CDR3 consists of 13 residues. The V gene's germline CDR1 is SQVTM and CDR2 ANQGSEA. V was pared by 7 bases and J by 7 bases, with 11 bases of the junction left unmatched. The DNA of the CDR3 is TGCAGCGCCCAAGGACAGGGGCATCGGGAGCAGTACTTC. Its protein is CSAQGQGHREQYF.

V is TRBV28 and J is TRBJ2-7; TRBD1 matches at 9 bases. CDR1 is MDHEN, CDR2 SYDVKM, per germline. V was clipped by 4 bases and J by 3 bases; unmatched bases: 7. This CDR3 contains 15 residues. CDR3 sequence: CASSSTGGVIYEQYF. CDR3 DNA: TGTGCCAGCAGTTCGACAGGGGGGGTTATCTACGAGCAGTACTTC.

V is TRBV2 and J is TRBJ1-3, with D hard to call. The germline V gene encodes CDR1 SNHLY and CDR2 FYNNEI. V dropped 4 bases and J dropped 0 bases, with 4 bases sitting between them. This CDR3 region has 13 residues. The CDR3 DNA sequence: TGTGCCAGCAGTGCCAACTCTGGAAACACCATATATTTT. Translating gives CASSANSGNTIYF.

The chain links TRBV5-1 to TRBJ2-5; D uncertain. Germline V gene data show CDR1 as SGHRS and CDR2 as YFSETQ. The CDR3 is 15 residues long. V lost 0 bases and J 4 bases, leaving 13 bases between the germline ends. CDR3 DNA: TGCGCCAGCAGCTTGGGTGGCAACGCACGAGAGACCCAGTACTTC. It is translated as CASSLGGNARETQYF.

J is TRBJ2-7 and V is TRBV7-9; perhaps TRBD1 as D (5 bases). Trimming pared 5 bases from V and 2 bases from J, leaving 10 bases between. CDR1 is SEHNR, CDR2 FQNEAQ, per germline (reference sequence). CDR3 size: 13 residues. CDR3 DNA: TGTGCCAGCAGCCACCAGGGCACCTACGAGCAGTACTTC. Amino acid sequence: CASSHQGTYEQYF.

The chain uses TRBV2 and TRBJ2-1, with a tentative D call TRBD1 (5 bases). The germline V and J ends were trimmed by 2 bases and 1 base, with 9 bases remaining between them. The germline gives CDR1 SNHLY, CDR2 FYNNEI. There are 15 residues in the CDR3. CDR3 loop: CASSESGRSYNEQFF. For the CDR3, the DNA is TGTGCCAGCAGTGAATCAGGGCGGTCCTACAATGAGCAGTTCTTC.

The V gene is TRBV6-4, the J gene TRBJ1-2, with 7 bases fitting TRBD1. Losses at the gene ends were 6 bases for V and 7 bases for J; bases not matched to a gene: 8. The CDR3 loop spans 13 amino acids. Germline V gene data show CDR1 as MRHNA and CDR2 as SNTAGT. CDR3 amino acids: CASSFRQGAGYTF. CDR3 in DNA: TGTGCCAGCAGCTTCCGACAGGGTGCTGGCTACACCTTC.

On this clone: An end of the junction does not agree with germline; a read error may underlie this. The chain links TRBV10-3 to TRBJ1-1; weak D call: TRBD1 (5 bases). Germline CDR1 reads ENHRY; CDR2 reads SYGVKD. The CDR3 totals 14 residues. The CDR3 here is CATSRDGQNTEAFF. CDR3 DNA: TGTGCCACCAGTCGGGACGGACAGAACACTGAAGCTTTCTTT.

The V call is TRBV18, the J call TRBJ1-2; the match to TRBD1 covers 10 bases. The CDR3 runs 18 residues. With 4 bases clipped from V and 4 bases from J, the junction kept 15 bases outside the gene matches. The germline CDR1 and CDR2 sequences are KGHSH and LQKENI. CDR3 DNA sequence: TGTGCCAGCTCACATCCGGGACAGGGGAATCCTTTTGGCTATGGCTACACCTTC. Translating gives CASSHPGQGNPFGYGYTF.

The chain carries TRBV11-2 and TRBJ2-7; D uncertain. The CDR3 runs to 12 residues. Germline values: CDR1 SGHAT, CDR2 FQNNGV. Trimming took off 5 bases at V and 8 bases at J, with 13 bases between the two ends. The chain's CDR3 is CASSTTVDQQYF. CDR3 DNA sequence: TGTGCCAGCAGCACTACCGTCGATCAGCAGTACTTC.

The chain is built from TRBV9 and TRBJ2-5; TRBD2 is a possible D gene (5 bases). V gave up 3 bases and J gave up 7 bases, with 16 bases separating them. Germline-derived CDR1 and CDR2 are SGDLS and YYNGEE. This CDR3 spans 14 amino acids. The CDR3 region is CASSGGKGWGTQYF. In nucleotides, the CDR3 is TGTGCCAGCAGCGGAGGGAAGGGTTGGGGGACCCAGTACTTC.

Here the CDR3 DNA reads TGTGCCACCAGCCCCACTTGGGGCGCCAATGAAAAACTGTTTTTT. It yields the protein CATSPTWGANEKLFF. This chain links TRBV15 with TRBJ1-4; tentative D call: TRBD1 (5 bases). Trimming removed 5 bases at V and 5 bases at J, with 15 bases between. Germline V gives CDR1 LNHNV, CDR2 YYDKDF (reference sequence). The CDR3 length is 15 residues.

The genes are TRBV4-1 and TRBJ1-5; D is ambiguous. With 0 bases removed from V and 9 bases from J, the gap between germline ends came to 12 bases. The CDR3 has 14 residues. Germline CDR1 reads MGHRA; CDR2 reads YSYEKL. The CDR3 reads CASSQDGLLAPQHF. The CDR3 DNA sequence: TGCGCCAGCAGCCAAGATGGGTTGTTGGCGCCCCAGCATTTT.

CDR3 in amino acids: CASSTEGGSSYEQYF. In DNA form, the CDR3 reads TGTGCCAGCAGTACCGAGGGGGGGTCCTCCTACGAGCAGTACTTC. V is TRBV28 and J is TRBJ2-7; weak D call: TRBD2 (7 bases). V was cut by 5 bases and J by 0 bases, with 14 bases left in between. Per germline, CDR1 MDHEN and CDR2 SYDVKM. The CDR3 loop spans 15 amino acids.

The DNA for the CDR3 is TGTGCCAGCAGTTACATGCGGGGGATAATCTACGAGCAGTACTTC. It is translated as CASSYMRGIIYEQYF. V gene TRBV6-5 combines with J gene TRBJ2-7, with 7 bases fitting TRBD2. The CDR3 has 15 amino acids. Germline trimming cut 2 bases from V and 3 bases from J; bases unmatched to any gene: 7. CDR1 is MNHEY, CDR2 SVGAGI, per germline.

The chain recombines TRBV9 with TRBJ1-2; 7 bases match TRBD1. CDR1 is SGDLS and CDR2 is YYNGEE in the germline V gene. There are 15 residues in the CDR3. Trimming cost V 4 bases and J 3 bases; bases outside gene matches: 9. CDR3 sequence: CASSYGTALDYGYTF. The CDR3 DNA follows: TGTGCCAGCAGCTATGGGACAGCGCTTGACTATGGCTACACCTTC. The full variable domain, in which reference TRBV9 and TRBJ1-2 provide the parts outside the CDR3, is DSGVTQTPKHLITATGQRVTLRCSPRSGDLSVYWYQQSLDQGLQFLIQYYNGEERAKGNILERFSAQQFPDLHSELNLSSLELGDSALYFCASSYGTALDYGYTFGSGTRLTVV.

The chain links TRBV7-2 to TRBJ2-1; 7 nucleotides align to TRBD2. V lost 5 bases, J lost 7 bases, and 11 bases stayed unmatched. The germline V gene has CDR1 SGHTA and CDR2 FQGNSA. CDR3 size: 15 residues. CDR3 sequence: CASSPGGIKSNEQFF. Written as DNA, the CDR3 is TGTGCCAGCAGCCCGGGGGGTATAAAGAGTAATGAGCAGTTCTTC.

J is TRBJ1-4 and V is TRBV19; D call uncertain. The CDR3 contains 16 residues. The germline gives CDR1 LNHDA, CDR2 SQIVND (reference sequence). V was trimmed by 5 bases and J by 0 bases, leaving 13 bases between them. The CDR3 loop is CASSFRTGSTNEKLFF. The CDR3 nucleotides read TGTGCCAGTAGTTTTCGGACGGGCTCAACTAATGAAAAACTGTTTTTT.

The chain recombines TRBV14 with TRBJ1-1; possibly TRBD1 for D (5 bases). The length of the CDR3 is 19 residues. The germline CDR1 and CDR2 sequences are SGHDN and FVKESK. V was clipped by 4 bases and J by 4 bases, with 28 bases between them. The CDR3 is CASSLLKGRGGVVITEAFF. CDR3 DNA sequence: TGTGCCAGCAGCCTCTTGAAAGGAAGAGGAGGGGTCGTCATCACTGAAGCTTTCTTT.

V and J are TRBV18 and TRBJ1-1; 9 nucleotides line up with TRBD1. Germline values: CDR1 KGHSH, CDR2 LQKENI. This CDR3 is 17 amino acids long. V trimming: 1 base; J trimming: 4 bases; junction bases outside the gene matches: 10. The DNA for the CDR3 is TGTGCCAGCTCACCACAGGGGACAGGGAATGGGATCACTGAAGCTTTCTTT. It is translated as CASSPQGTGNGITEAFF.

In its sample, this clone was seen once. The CDR3 DNA sequence: TGTGCCTCCGCAGGGACCTACGAGCAGTACTTC. It is translated as CASAGTYEQYF. The chain employs TRBV10-3 and TRBJ2-7; maybe TRBD1 (5 bases). The V and J ends lost 11 bases and 2 bases respectively, with 10 bases between them. The germline CDR1 and CDR2 sequences are ENHRY and SYGVKD. The CDR3 extends over 11 amino acids.

The chain couples TRBV18 to TRBJ1-4; 8 positions agree with TRBD1. The V gene's germline CDR1 is KGHSH and CDR2 LQKENI. This CDR3 contains 15 residues. Trimming removed 3 bases from V and 4 bases from J; junction bases left unmatched: 4. CDR3 residues: CASSPQGQDNEKLFF. The CDR3 DNA reads TGTGCCAGCTCACCTCAGGGACAGGATAATGAAAAACTGTTTTTT.

The J gene is TRBJ2-7, the V gene TRBV4-1; 9 nucleotides line up with TRBD2. The CDR3 is 13 residues long. The germline V gene encodes CDR1 MGHRA and CDR2 YSYEKL. The ends lost 6 bases at V and 5 bases at J; junction bases unmatched: 5. CDR3 sequence (DNA): TGCGCCAGCAGGGGACTAGCCAGCCACGAGCAGTACTTC. Amino acids: CASRGLASHEQYF.

The rearrangement joins TRBV18 to TRBJ2-1; the match to TRBD1 covers 9 bases. V shed 6 bases and J 1 base; nucleotides not matched to a gene: 10. Germline CDR1 and CDR2: KGHSH and LQKENI. CDR3 size: 17 residues. The CDR3 spells CASSPNRTGVSYNEQFF. CDR3 in DNA: TGTGCCAGCTCCCCAAATAGGACAGGGGTGTCCTACAATGAGCAGTTCTTC.

This chain links TRBV2 with TRBJ2-1, with TRBD2 as a possible D gene (5 bases). The CDR3 length is 14 residues. Germline values: CDR1 SNHLY, CDR2 FYNNEI. V lost 6 bases and J 3 bases, leaving 12 bases between the germline ends. The chain's CDR3 is CASRLRDYYNEQFF. Here the CDR3 DNA reads TGTGCCAGCAGGCTCAGAGACTACTACAATGAGCAGTTCTTC. The whole variable domain, filled in from reference TRBV2 and TRBJ2-1, reads EPEVTQTPSHQVTQMGQEVILRCVPISNHLYFYWYRQILGQKVEFLVSFYNNEISEKSEIFDDQFSVERPDGSNFTLKIRSTKLEDSAMYFCASRLRDYYNEQFFGPGTRLTVL.

This rearrangement joins TRBV5-6 to TRBJ1-5, with a tentative D call TRBD1 (6 bases). Between the trimmed V and J ends, which lost 5 bases and 2 bases, there was a span of 14 bases. This CDR3 is built from 15 residues. CDR1 is SGHDT and CDR2 is YYEEEE in the germline V gene. CDR3 sequence reads: CASSLRGKGNQPQHF. The CDR3 DNA follows: TGTGCCAGCAGTCTCAGGGGTAAGGGCAATCAGCCCCAGCATTTT.

The chain links TRBV27 to TRBJ2-7; TRBD1 agrees at 7 bases. V shed 6 bases, J shed 0 bases, and the junction held 2 bases outside the gene matches. Per germline, CDR1 MNHEY and CDR2 SMNVEV (reference sequence). CDR3 length: 13 residues. In DNA form, the CDR3 reads TGTGCCAGCAGGGACAGGCGCTCCTACGAGCAGTACTTC. Encoded protein: CASRDRRSYEQYF.

This rearrangement joins TRBV7-8 to TRBJ1-2; D gene unclear. This CDR3 spans 12 amino acids. Germline V gene sequence: CDR1 SGHVS, CDR2 FQNEAQ. Trimming left V 5 bases short and J 4 bases short, with 8 bases between. The CDR3 nucleotides are TGTGCCAGCAGCCCCGCTACCTATGGCTACACCTTC. Its protein product is CASSPATYGYTF.

The chain couples TRBV7-9 to TRBJ2-7, with TRBD1 matching over 8 bases. After removal of 4 bases from V and 3 bases from J, the junction contained 2 bases not matched to a gene. Germline loops: CDR1 SEHNR, CDR2 FQNEAQ (reference sequence). CDR3 length: 13 residues. CDR3 protein: CASSSTGGYEQYF. In DNA, the CDR3 is TGTGCCAGCAGCTCCACAGGGGGCTACGAGCAGTACTTC.